A selection of T cell receptor beta chains follows, all from one sample in a study of Ad26.COV2.S vaccination and SARS-CoV-2 variants. Data came from immunoSEQ multiplex PCR; TCRdb stores just in-frame clones and leaves some out. The repertoire holds some 340,000 clones, with 86% as singletons. The source was peripheral blood, collected in a trial of Ad26.COV2.S vaccine versus placebo. These receptors all come from a person between 18 and 59 years old who received the Ad26.COV2.S COVID-19 vaccine or a placebo. Both conserved end residues are part of each CDR3. A D gene is named only where the DNA matches it firmly. A clone size is listed for some rows: how often the clone was seen (once, few, many), or a class if it is expanded.

d_call	v_call	clone_size	j_call	cdr3_aa	cdr3_nt
TRBD1	TRBV6-6	NA	TRBJ2-7	CAGSVGGQGSEQYF	TGTGCCGGGTCCGTAGGGGGACAGGGGAGCGAGCAGTACTTC
TRBD2	TRBV5-4	NA	TRBJ2-5	CASSLAGGVETQYF	TGTGCCAGCAGCTTAGCGGGGGGGGTAGAGACCCAGTACTTC
NA	TRBV18	NA	TRBJ2-7	CASSPGSEGYEQYF	TGTGCCAGCTCACCAGGGTCCGAGGGCTACGAGCAGTACTTC
NA	TRBV13	NA	TRBJ1-1	CASSFTIRSVNTEAFF	TGTGCCAGCAGCTTCACAATTAGATCGGTGAACACTGAAGCTTTCTTT
NA	TRBV12-3/TRBV12-4	NA	TRBJ1-3	CASSFSGRNTIYF	TGTGCCAGCAGTTTTAGCGGACGAAACACCATATATTTT
NA	TRBV6-5	NA	TRBJ1-2	CASSYSNEGVYYGYTF	TGTGCCAGCAGTTACTCTAACGAGGGGGTTTACTATGGCTACACCTTC
TRBD1	TRBV13	NA	TRBJ1-1	CASRRQGISEAFF	TGTGCCAGCAGGAGACAGGGGATCTCTGAAGCTTTCTTT
NA	TRBV30	NA	TRBJ1-6	CAWSPGRSNSPLHF	TGTGCCTGGAGTCCCGGGAGAAGTAATTCACCCCTCCACTTT
TRBD1	TRBV7-9	NA	TRBJ1-4	CASSRDRGQRIDEKLFF	TGTGCCAGCAGCAGGGACAGGGGGCAGAGAATAGATGAAAAACTGTTTTTT
TRBD1	TRBV3-1/TRBV3-2	NA	TRBJ2-5	CASSRDRGFGTQYF	TGTGCCAGCAGCCGGGACAGGGGTTTCGGGACCCAGTACTTC
TRBD2	TRBV19	NA	TRBJ2-4	CASSIAGGLAKNIQYF	TGTGCCAGTAGTATAGCGGGGGGGCTAGCCAAAAACATTCAGTACTTC
NA	TRBV5-4	NA	TRBJ1-1	CASSLIRADTEAFF	TGTGCCAGCAGCTTGATCCGGGCGGACACTGAAGCTTTCTTT
NA	TRBV3-1/TRBV3-2	NA	TRBJ1-1	CASSQSYKGTEAFF	TGTGCCAGCAGCCAAAGCTATAAGGGCACTGAAGCTTTCTTT
TRBD2	TRBV6-5	NA	TRBJ2-7	CASRTSGSYEQYF	TGTGCCAGCAGGACTAGCGGATCCTACGAGCAGTACTTC
TRBD1	TRBV7-6	NA	TRBJ1-6	CASSLEPDRANSPLHF	TGTGCCAGCAGCTTAGAACCCGACAGGGCGAATTCACCCCTCCACTTT
NA	TRBV4-3	NA	TRBJ1-4	CASSQKAGATNEKLFF	TGCGCCAGCAGCCAAAAGGCCGGAGCAACTAATGAAAAACTGTTTTTT
NA	TRBV3-1/TRBV3-2	NA	TRBJ1-3	CASSQGVLGNTIYF	TGTGCCAGCAGCCAAGGGGTTTTGGGAAACACCATATATTTT
NA	TRBV3-1/TRBV3-2	once	TRBJ2-7	CASSPGVSNEQYF	TGTGCCAGCAGCCCGGGGGTCAGTAACGAGCAGTACTTC
NA	TRBV15	once	TRBJ1-5	CATSRDQDRYQPQHF	TGTGCCACCAGCAGAGATCAGGACAGATATCAGCCCCAGCATTTT
NA	TRBV20-1	NA	TRBJ1-1	CSATSGTEAFF	TGCAGTGCTACTTCGGGAACTGAAGCTTTCTTT